This T cell receptor beta chain appears in the sequencing data of a study of blood T cells in healthy people across ages. Notes on the study in general: Diversity figures derived from one million T cells were judged to underestimate the true value.

Total RNA was extracted at no less than 6 micrograms per sample. Concerning this clonotype itself: Its cognate antigen is unknown.

A sample-barcoded 5' primer and a J-beta primer mix were used in a second PCR of about 7 to 12 cycles. Every sample gave at least 2.5 million paired-end reads containing CDR3. One entry per CDR3 protein results from TCRdb running MiXCR on the 5' RACE reads. The sample records about 640,000 distinct CDR3 sequences, around three fifths being singletons. The V gene's germline CDR1 is ENHRY and CDR2 SYGVKD. There are 17 residues in the CDR3. The junction had 16 bases not matched to a gene; V was cut back by 5 bases and J by 6 bases. The TCR originated in a man aged 55 to 70 in good health. The V call is TRBV10-3, the J call TRBJ2-1; 7 bases map to TRBD1. The specimen sequenced was blood. The CDR3 region is CAISISSPRQGSNEQFF. The CDR3 coding sequence is TGTGCCATCAGTATTTCTTCCCCCCGACAGGGAAGCAATGAGCAGTTCTTC.